This entry concerns a single T cell receptor beta chain. Its antigen remains unknown. The PCR was carried out with 60 Vbeta primers and 13 Jbeta primers. Authors' methods: Later reanalysis found 60 million to 90 million unique TCR beta chains, 9 million to 12 million of them shared. The assay was immunoSEQ multiplex PCR, and TCRdb's table has in-frame clones only and misses some. V and J calls plus clone size are reproduced from that table; the DNA served to infer D and trimming. The sample shows tens of thousands of clones, and about 1.1% sits with its ten largest clones. The sample belongs to a study of cytomegalovirus exposure and HLA in healthy donors. Study-wide findings and caveats: Association with HLA alleles at 0.05 false discovery rate was found for around 15,000 TCR beta sequences in a later analysis. Overall, around 160 TCR beta chains were annotated as cytomegalovirus-associated. Earlier results showed most TCR beta V segments being productive about 90% or about 30% of the time.

CDR1 is SGHKS and CDR2 is YYEKEE in the germline V gene (reference sequence). Trimming took 3 bases from V and 3 from J; bases not matched to a gene: 7. The CDR3 is made up of 16 amino acids. The origin of this receptor is a woman aged 25 to 39 in good health and CMV-seronegative. Sample: PBMCs. V gene TRBV5-5 combines with J gene TRBJ1-4, with TRBD1 matching over 8 bases. The CDR3 DNA reads TGTGCCAGCAGCTCCCAGGGGGCGCTGGCTAATGAAAAACTGTTTTTT. Its translation: CASSSQGALANEKLFF.